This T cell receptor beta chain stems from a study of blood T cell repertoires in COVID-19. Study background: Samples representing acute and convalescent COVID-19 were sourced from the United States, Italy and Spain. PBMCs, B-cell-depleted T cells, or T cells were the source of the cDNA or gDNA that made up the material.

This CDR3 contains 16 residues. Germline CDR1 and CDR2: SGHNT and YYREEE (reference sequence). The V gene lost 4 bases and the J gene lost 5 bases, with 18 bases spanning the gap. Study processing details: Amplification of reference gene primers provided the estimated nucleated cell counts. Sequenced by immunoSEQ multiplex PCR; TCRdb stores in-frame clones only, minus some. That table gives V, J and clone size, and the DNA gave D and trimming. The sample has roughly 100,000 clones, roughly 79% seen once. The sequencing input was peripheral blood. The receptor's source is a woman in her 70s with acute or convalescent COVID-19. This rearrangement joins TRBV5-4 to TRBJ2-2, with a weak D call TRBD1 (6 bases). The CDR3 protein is CASSPDAGVKTGELFF. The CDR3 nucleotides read TGTGCCAGCAGCCCGGACGCAGGGGTAAAAACCGGGGAGCTGTTTTTT.